The source of this TCR beta chain is a study of blood T cell repertoires in COVID-19. Study-level background: Samples representing acute and convalescent COVID-19 were sourced from the United States, Italy and Spain. T cells, B-cell-depleted T cells, or PBMCs supplied cDNA or gDNA.

Assay: immunoSEQ multiplex PCR; the TCRdb copy retains only in-frame clones and omits some. The profile shows 73,000 or so clones, about 80% of them singletons. The V end lost 1 base, the J end lost 7 bases, and 13 bases lay between the germline ends. The CDR3 covers 14 residues. Germline assignment: CDR1 MNHNS and CDR2 SASEGT. The rearrangement joins TRBV6-1 to TRBJ1-2; D gene ambiguous. The sequenced material came from peripheral blood. The TCR originated in a woman in her sixties or seventies with acute or convalescent COVID-19. The CDR3: CASSEGAPGSGYTF. In DNA form, the CDR3 reads TGTGCCAGCAGTGAAGGAGCCCCCGGGAGTGGCTACACCTTC.